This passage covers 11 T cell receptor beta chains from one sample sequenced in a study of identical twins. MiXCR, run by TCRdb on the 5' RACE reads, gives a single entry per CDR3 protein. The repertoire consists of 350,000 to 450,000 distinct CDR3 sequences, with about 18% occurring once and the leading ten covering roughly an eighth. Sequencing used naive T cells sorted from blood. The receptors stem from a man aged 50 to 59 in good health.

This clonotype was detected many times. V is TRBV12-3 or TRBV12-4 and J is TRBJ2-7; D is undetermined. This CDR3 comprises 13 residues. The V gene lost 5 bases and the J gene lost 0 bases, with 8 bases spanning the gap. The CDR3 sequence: CASSLRSSYEQYF. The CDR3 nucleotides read TGTGCCAGCAGTCTTCGAAGCTCCTACGAGCAGTACTTC.

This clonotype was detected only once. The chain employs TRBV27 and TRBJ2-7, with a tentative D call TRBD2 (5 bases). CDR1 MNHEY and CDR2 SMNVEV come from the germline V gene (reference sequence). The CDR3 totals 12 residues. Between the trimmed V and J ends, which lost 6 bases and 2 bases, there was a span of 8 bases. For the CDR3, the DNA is TGTGCCAGCAGCCGGGGAGCCTACGAGCAGTACTTC. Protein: CASSRGAYEQYF.

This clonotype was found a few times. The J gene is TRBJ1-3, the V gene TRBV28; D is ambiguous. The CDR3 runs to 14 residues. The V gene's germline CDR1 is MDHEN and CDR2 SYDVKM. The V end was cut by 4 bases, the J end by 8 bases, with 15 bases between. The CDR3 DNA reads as TGTGCCAGCAGTTCCCCGTCGGGATCAGACACCATATATTTT. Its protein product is CASSSPSGSDTIYF.

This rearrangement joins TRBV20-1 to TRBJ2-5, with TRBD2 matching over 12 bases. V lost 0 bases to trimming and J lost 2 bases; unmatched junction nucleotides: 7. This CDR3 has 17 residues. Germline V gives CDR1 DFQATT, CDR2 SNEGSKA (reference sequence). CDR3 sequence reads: CSARDRWTSGVQETQYF. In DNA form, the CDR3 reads TGCAGTGCTAGAGATCGTTGGACTAGCGGGGTGCAAGAGACCCAGTACTTC.

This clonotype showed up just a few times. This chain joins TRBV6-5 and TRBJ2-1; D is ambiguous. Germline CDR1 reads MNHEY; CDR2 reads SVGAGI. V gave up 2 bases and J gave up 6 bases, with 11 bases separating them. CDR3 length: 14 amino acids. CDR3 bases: TGTGCCAGCAGTTACAAGCGAGGTGGCAATGAGCAGTTCTTC. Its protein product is CASSYKRGGNEQFF.

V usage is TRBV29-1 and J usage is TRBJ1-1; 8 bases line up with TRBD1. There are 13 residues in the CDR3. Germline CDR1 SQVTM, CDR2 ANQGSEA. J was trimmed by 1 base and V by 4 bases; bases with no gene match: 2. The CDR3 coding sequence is TGCAGCGTTGCCGGACAGGGGAACACTGAAGCTTTCTTT. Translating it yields CSVAGQGNTEAFF.

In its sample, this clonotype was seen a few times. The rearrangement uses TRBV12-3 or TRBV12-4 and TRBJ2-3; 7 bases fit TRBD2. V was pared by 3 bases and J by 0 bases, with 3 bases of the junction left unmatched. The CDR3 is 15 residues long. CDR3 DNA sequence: TGTGCCAGCAGTTTTACGGGGGGAAGCACAGATACGCAGTATTTT. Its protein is CASSFTGGSTDTQYF.

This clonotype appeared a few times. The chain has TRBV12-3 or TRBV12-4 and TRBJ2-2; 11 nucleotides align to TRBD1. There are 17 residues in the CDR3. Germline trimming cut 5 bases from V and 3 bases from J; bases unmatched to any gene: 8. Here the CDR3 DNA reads TGTGCCAGCAGTATCCGGACAGGGGGCATGGACACCGGGGAGCTGTTTTTT. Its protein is CASSIRTGGMDTGELFF.

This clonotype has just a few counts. CDR3 nucleotides: TGTGCCAGCAGTATGACTAGCGGGAGCTCCTACAATGAGCAGTTCTTC. Protein product: CASSMTSGSSYNEQFF. This sequence joins TRBV6-2 or TRBV6-3 and TRBJ2-1, with 12 nucleotides matching TRBD2. Losses at the gene ends were 5 bases for V and 0 bases for J; bases not matched to a gene: 2. This CDR3 has 16 residues. CDR1 and CDR2 (germline): MNHEY, SVGEGT.

CDR3 region: CASSRTRINEQFF. The CDR3 DNA sequence: TGCGCCAGCAGCCGTACGAGAATCAATGAGCAGTTCTTC. The V gene is TRBV4-1, the J gene TRBJ2-1; no firm D call. Germline CDR1 MGHRA, CDR2 YSYEKL. This CDR3 is 13 amino acids long. Trimming left V 4 bases short and J 6 bases short, with 10 bases between.

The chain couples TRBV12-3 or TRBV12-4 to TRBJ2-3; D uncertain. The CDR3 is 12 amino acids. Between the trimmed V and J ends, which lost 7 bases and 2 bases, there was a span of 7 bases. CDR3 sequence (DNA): TGTGCCAGCACCGGACCCACAGATACGCAGTATTTT. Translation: CASTGPTDTQYF.